The present TCR beta chain was sequenced within a study of radiotherapy plus CTLA-4 blockade in lung cancer. Whole-study context: For 15% to 20% of patients, objective responses occurred, and about 30% had disease control. General study findings and limits: Researchers report tumor-derived TCR clones expanding in blood after radiotherapy plus ipilimumab.

The table came from immunoSEQ multiplex PCR; TCRdb's copy has only in-frame clones and leaves some out. This table has tens of thousands of clones, nearly 90% appearing once. For this clone: Its cognate antigen is unknown.

This material consisted of peripheral blood, taken from a patient treated with radiotherapy plus ipilimumab. The TCR sequence derives from a human donor with non-small cell lung cancer whose response to radiotherapy plus ipilimumab could not be evaluated.

The CDR3 region is CASSQGVGRRANTEAFF. Here the CDR3 DNA reads TGTGCCAGCAGCCAGGGCGTGGGGCGGAGGGCGAACACTGAAGCTTTCTTT. The V and J genes are TRBV7-9 and TRBJ1-1, with D perhaps matching TRBD1 (5 bases). The germline V gene has CDR1 SEHNR and CDR2 FQNEAQ (reference sequence). Trimming shortened V by 5 bases and J by 1 base, and 20 bases separated the two germline ends. This CDR3 is built from 17 residues.